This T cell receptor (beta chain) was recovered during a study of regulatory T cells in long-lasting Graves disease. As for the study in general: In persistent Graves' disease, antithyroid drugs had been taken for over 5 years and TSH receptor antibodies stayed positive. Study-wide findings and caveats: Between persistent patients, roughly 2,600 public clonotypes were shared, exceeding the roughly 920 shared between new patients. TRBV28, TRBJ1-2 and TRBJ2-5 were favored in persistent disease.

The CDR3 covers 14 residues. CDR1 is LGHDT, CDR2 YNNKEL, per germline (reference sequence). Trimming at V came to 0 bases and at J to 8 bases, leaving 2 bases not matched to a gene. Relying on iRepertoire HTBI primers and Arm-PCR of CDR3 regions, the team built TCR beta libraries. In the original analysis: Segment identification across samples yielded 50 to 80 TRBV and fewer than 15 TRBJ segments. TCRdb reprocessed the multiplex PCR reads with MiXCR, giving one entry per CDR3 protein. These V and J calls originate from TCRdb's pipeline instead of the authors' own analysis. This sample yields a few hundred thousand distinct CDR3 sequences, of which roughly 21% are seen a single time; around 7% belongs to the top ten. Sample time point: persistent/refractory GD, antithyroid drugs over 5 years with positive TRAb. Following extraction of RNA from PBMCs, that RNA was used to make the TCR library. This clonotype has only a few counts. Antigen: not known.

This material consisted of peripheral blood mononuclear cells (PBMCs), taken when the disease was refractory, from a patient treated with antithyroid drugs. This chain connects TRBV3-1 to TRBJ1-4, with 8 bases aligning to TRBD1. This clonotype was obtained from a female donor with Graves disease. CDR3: CASSQDTGGEKLFF. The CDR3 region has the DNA TGTGCCAGCAGCCAAGATACAGGGGGAGAAAAACTGTTTTTT.